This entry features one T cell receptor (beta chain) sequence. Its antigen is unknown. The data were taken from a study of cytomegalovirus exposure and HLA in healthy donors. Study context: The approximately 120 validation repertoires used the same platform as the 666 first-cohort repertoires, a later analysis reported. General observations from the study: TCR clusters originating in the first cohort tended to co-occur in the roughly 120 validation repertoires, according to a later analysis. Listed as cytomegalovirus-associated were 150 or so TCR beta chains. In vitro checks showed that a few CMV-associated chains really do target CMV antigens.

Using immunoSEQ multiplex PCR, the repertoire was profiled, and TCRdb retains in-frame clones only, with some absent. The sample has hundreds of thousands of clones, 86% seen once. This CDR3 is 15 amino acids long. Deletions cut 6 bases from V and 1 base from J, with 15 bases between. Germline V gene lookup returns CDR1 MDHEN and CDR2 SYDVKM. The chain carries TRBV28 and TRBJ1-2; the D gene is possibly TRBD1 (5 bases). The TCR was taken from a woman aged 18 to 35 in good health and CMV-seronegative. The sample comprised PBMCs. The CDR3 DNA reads TGTGCCAGCAGGACCTCCCAGGGAATTAACTATGGCTACACCTTC. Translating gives CASRTSQGINYGYTF.